This section outlines one T cell receptor (beta chain) sequence together with its context. The antigen is not known. This sample's time point: persistent/refractory GD, antithyroid drugs over 5 years with positive TRAb. The TCR library was made from RNA extracted from PBMCs. Graves' disease diagnoses followed American Thyroid Association guidelines. The CDR3 is 13 amino acids. V lost 6 bases to trimming and J lost 0 bases, with 6 bases between them. Germline loops: CDR1 MDHEN, CDR2 SYDVKM. This specimen belongs to a study of regulatory T cells in long-lasting Graves disease. Whole-study context: It was over 5 years of antithyroid drugs, with positive TSH receptor antibodies, that meant persistent Graves' disease.

Study observations and caveats: Peripheral blood alone, not thyroid tissue, underwent study. Having only a small sample size may have limited accuracy.

In building TCR beta libraries, iRepertoire HTBI primers were used together with Arm-PCR of CDR3 regions. MiXCR was run by TCRdb on the multiplex PCR reads, yielding one entry per CDR3 protein. The table includes 400,000 to 500,000 distinct CDR3 sequences, roughly 20% detected once. The source material was peripheral blood mononuclear cells (PBMCs), sampled when the disease was refractory, from a patient treated with antithyroid drugs. The chain employs TRBV28 and TRBJ1-5; D uncertain. This TCR derives from a female donor with Graves disease. The CDR3 nucleotides read TGTGCCAGCAGATACAGTAGCAATCAGCCCCAGCATTTT. Protein sequence: CASRYSSNQPQHF.